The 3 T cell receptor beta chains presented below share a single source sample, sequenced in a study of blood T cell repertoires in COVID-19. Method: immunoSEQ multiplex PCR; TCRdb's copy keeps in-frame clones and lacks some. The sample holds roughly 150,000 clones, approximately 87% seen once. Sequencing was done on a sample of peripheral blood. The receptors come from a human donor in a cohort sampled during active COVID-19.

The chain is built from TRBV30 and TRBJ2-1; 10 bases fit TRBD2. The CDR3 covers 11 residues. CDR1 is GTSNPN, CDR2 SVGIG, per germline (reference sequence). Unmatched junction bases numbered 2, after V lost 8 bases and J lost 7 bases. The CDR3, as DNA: TGTGCCGGTAGCGGGAGGAATGAGCAGTTCTTC. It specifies CAGSGRNEQFF.

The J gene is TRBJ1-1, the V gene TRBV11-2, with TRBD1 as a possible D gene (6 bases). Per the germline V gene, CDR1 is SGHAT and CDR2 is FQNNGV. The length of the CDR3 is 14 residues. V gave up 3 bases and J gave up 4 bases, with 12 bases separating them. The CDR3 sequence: CASSFGQPATEAFF. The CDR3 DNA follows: TGTGCCAGCAGCTTTGGACAGCCCGCCACTGAAGCTTTCTTT.

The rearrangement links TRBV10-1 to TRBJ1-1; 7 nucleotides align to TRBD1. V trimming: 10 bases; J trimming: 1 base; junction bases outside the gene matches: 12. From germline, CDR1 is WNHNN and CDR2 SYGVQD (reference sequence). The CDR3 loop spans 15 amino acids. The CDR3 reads CAIPQQGNGNTEAFF. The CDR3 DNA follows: TGCGCCATCCCTCAACAGGGGAATGGGAACACTGAAGCTTTCTTT.